This T cell receptor beta chain emerged from a study of T-cell memory formation after mild COVID-19. As for the study in general: Largely donor-specific TCR clusters were found.

Overall study findings and caveats: Contracting CD4+ clones sat mainly in CM and EM; CD8+ in EMRA. Day 15 to 85 contractors were CD4/CD8 balanced; later expanders leaned CD4+.

The V gene end was trimmed by 4 bases and the J gene end by 3 bases; junction bases not matched to a gene: 3. This CDR3 is built from 13 residues. Germline V CDR1 and CDR2: SEHNR, FQNEAQ (reference sequence). This clonotype was seen many times. Its matching antigen is unknown. TCRdb re-called the 5' RACE reads with MiXCR, one entry per CDR3 protein. There are 340,000 or so distinct CDR3 sequences in the sample; approximately 12% occur only once, and about 21% lies in the top ten. The rearrangement joins TRBV7-9 to TRBJ2-7; 7 bases fit TRBD2. The receptor was derived from a man between 18 and 29 years old who had mild COVID-19 (a few samples of this study predate the infection). Cell type and time point are not known. The specimen sequenced was PBMCs or a T cell subset sorted from them (not recorded which). The CDR3 spells CASSSTGGYEQYV. The CDR3 region has the DNA TGTGCCAGCAGCTCCACGGGGGGCTACGAGCAGTACGTC.